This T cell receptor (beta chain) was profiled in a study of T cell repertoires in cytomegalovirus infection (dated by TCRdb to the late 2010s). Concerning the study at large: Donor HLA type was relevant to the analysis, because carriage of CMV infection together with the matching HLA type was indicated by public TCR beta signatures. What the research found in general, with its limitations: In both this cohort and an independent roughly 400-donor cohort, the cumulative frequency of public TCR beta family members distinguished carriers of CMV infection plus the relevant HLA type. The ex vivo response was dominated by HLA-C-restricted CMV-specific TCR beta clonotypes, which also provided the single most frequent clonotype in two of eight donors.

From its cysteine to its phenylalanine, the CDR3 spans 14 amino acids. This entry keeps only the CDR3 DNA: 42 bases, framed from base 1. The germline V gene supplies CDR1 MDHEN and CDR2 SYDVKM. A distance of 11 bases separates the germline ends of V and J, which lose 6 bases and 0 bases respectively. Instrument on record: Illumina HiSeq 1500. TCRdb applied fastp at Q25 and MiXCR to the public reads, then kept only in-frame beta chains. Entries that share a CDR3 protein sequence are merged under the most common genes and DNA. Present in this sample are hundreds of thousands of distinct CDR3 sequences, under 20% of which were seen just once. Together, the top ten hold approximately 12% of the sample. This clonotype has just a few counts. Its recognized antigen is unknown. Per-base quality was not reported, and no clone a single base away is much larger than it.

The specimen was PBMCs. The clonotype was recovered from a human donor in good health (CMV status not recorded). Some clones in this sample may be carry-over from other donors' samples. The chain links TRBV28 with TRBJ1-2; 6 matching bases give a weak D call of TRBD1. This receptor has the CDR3 CASRGGFPNYGYTF. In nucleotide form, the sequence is TGTGCCAGCAGAGGGGGGTTCCCTAACTATGGCTACACCTTC.